In this sample, the clone carrying this T cell receptor beta chain turned up once. The data belong to a study of OX40 agonist ivuxolimab in advanced cancers. About the study: Three patients responded partially, comprising one with hepatocellular carcinoma and two with cutaneous melanoma.

Germline V gives CDR1 SEHNR, CDR2 FQNEAQ (reference sequence). J gave up 7 bases and V 5 bases, and 10 bases lay outside the gene matches. The length of the CDR3 is 15 residues. Profiled with immunoSEQ multiplex PCR; TCRdb holds only in-frame clones, not every one. Of about 64,000 clones listed, roughly 84% were seen once; the top ten hold more than 2%. Sequenced here: CD4+ or CD8+ T cells sorted from blood, sampled in a trial of the OX40 agonist ivuxolimab. The V and J genes are TRBV7-9 and TRBJ2-7; 11 bases align to TRBD2. The clonotype comes from an adult with an advanced solid tumor such as melanoma, head and neck, liver or kidney cancer. The CDR3, as DNA: TGTGCCAGCAGCCCCCCTAGCGGGGGGCCGGGAGAGCAGTACTTC. It codes for CASSPPSGGPGEQYF.